Listed below are T cell receptor beta chains from one sample, sequenced in a study of vaccination effects on CD4 cells after COVID-19. Data came from immunoSEQ multiplex PCR; TCRdb stores just in-frame clones and leaves some out. Of tens of thousands of clones detected, roughly 73% appear once; the ten largest clones hold over 9.5%. No antigen has been identified for these receptors. Material: CD4+ T cells from PBMCs cultured with HCoV-229E spike peptides, obtained before COVID-19 vaccination. Source of these receptors: a human donor who received a COVID-19 vaccine. Both conserved end residues are part of each CDR3. D genes are given only for firm matches. Clone size is not always given. Where it is, it says once, few, many or a class for expanded clones.

V: TRBV15
D: .
size: few
J: TRBJ2-6
DNA: TGTGCCACTGACCCGGGAACTGGGGCCAACGTCCTGACTTTC
CDR3: CATDPGTGANVLTF

V: TRBV5-1
D: TRBD1
size: .
J: TRBJ2-3
DNA: TGCGCCAGCAGCTCCCGGGACAGGGGCACAGATACGCAGTATTTT
CDR3: CASSSRDRGTDTQYF

V: TRBV7-9
D: .
size: .
J: TRBJ2-5
DNA: TGTGCCAGCAGCCCCCGTTTAGGGGAGACCCAGTACTTC
CDR3: CASSPRLGETQYF

V: TRBV2
D: .
size: .
J: TRBJ1-5
DNA: TGTGCCAGCAGTGACGATTTAAATCAGCCCCAGCATTTT
CDR3: CASSDDLNQPQHF

V: TRBV12-3/TRBV12-4
D: .
size: few
J: TRBJ2-1
DNA: TGTGCCAGCTCAGGCGAATCGGATGAGCAGTTCTTC
CDR3: CASSGESDEQFF

V: TRBV6-4
D: TRBD1
size: .
J: TRBJ2-1
DNA: TGTGCCAGCAGTGACCCGGGACAGGGTTACAATGAGCAGTTCTTC
CDR3: CASSDPGQGYNEQFF

V: TRBV10-3
D: TRBD1
size: .
J: TRBJ1-1
DNA: TGTGCCACGGGGGACAGGGCGAGCACTGAAGCTTTCTTT
CDR3: CATGDRASTEAFF

V: TRBV4-1
D: .
size: .
J: TRBJ1-3
DNA: TGCGCCAGCAGCCGAGCATTTGGGGGCTCTGGAAACACCATATATTTT
CDR3: CASSRAFGGSGNTIYF

V: TRBV10-3
D: TRBD2
size: once
J: TRBJ2-3
DNA: TGTGCCATCAGTGAGTCAATACCAGCGGGAAACACAGATACGCAGTATTTT
CDR3: CAISESIPAGNTDTQYF

V: TRBV11-2
D: TRBD2
size: .
J: TRBJ2-5
DNA: TGTGCCAGCAGGGCGGGGGGGGAGACCCAGTACTTC
CDR3: CASRAGGETQYF

V: TRBV19
D: TRBD1
size: .
J: TRBJ2-1
DNA: TGTGCCAGTAGCAGAGGGACAGGGGGAACGAATGAGCAGTTCTTC
CDR3: CASSRGTGGTNEQFF

V: TRBV6-6
D: TRBD1
size: few
J: TRBJ1-2
DNA: TGTGCCAGCAGTTTGGGTAACAGGGGAGCTAACTATGGCTACACCTTC
CDR3: CASSLGNRGANYGYTF

V: TRBV7-8
D: .
size: .
J: TRBJ1-3
DNA: TGTGCCAGCAGGGAGACATACTCTGGAAACACCATATATTTT
CDR3: CASRETYSGNTIYF

V: TRBV6-6
D: TRBD1
size: few
J: TRBJ2-1
DNA: TGTGCCAGCAGTTACTCACAGGGGATCGATGAGCAGTTCTTC
CDR3: CASSYSQGIDEQFF

V: TRBV18
D: .
size: .
J: TRBJ1-4
DNA: TGTGCCAGCTCACGAAACACCGGGGCAAATAATGAAAAACTGTTTTTT
CDR3: CASSRNTGANNEKLFF

V: TRBV3-1/TRBV3-2
D: .
size: .
J: TRBJ2-3
DNA: TGTGCCAGCAGCCCACAAGGGGCTTATAGCACAGATACGCAGTATTTT
CDR3: CASSPQGAYSTDTQYF

V: TRBV18
D: .
size: .
J: TRBJ1-1
DNA: TGTGCCAGCTCACCAATTTGGGACGCAAAAACCATTGAAGCTTTCTTT
CDR3: CASSPIWDAKTIEAFF

V: TRBV2
D: .
size: .
J: TRBJ2-3
DNA: TGTGCCAGCAAACAGGGTAACACAGATACGCAGTATTTT
CDR3: CASKQGNTDTQYF

V: TRBV7-8
D: TRBD2
size: .
J: TRBJ2-5
DNA: TGTGCCAGCAGCCCAGCGGGGAGGAGGGAGACCCAGTACTTC
CDR3: CASSPAGRRETQYF

V: TRBV25-1
D: TRBD1
size: .
J: TRBJ1-3
DNA: TGTGCCAGCAGTGCTATAAACAGGGGCCTGGGGTCTGGAAACACCATATATTTT
CDR3: CASSAINRGLGSGNTIYF

V: TRBV7-9
D: TRBD2
size: .
J: TRBJ2-2
DNA: TGTGCCAGCACCGGCGGGCTAGCGGGAGCATTGGACACCGGGGAGCTGTTTTTT
CDR3: CASTGGLAGALDTGELFF

V: TRBV19
D: .
size: .
J: TRBJ1-3
DNA: TGTGCCAGTACGTTATGGAGCTCTGGAAACACCATATATTTT
CDR3: CASTLWSSGNTIYF

V: TRBV19
D: .
size: few
J: TRBJ2-7
DNA: TGTGCCAGTAGTATAGGGGACACCCAGTACTTC
CDR3: CASSIGDTQYF

V: TRBV3-1/TRBV3-2
D: .
size: .
J: TRBJ1-6
DNA: TGTGCCAGCAGCGGTGGAGGGGGGTTTGGGAATTCACCCCTCCACTTT
CDR3: CASSGGGGFGNSPLHF

V: TRBV6-1
D: .
size: .
J: TRBJ1-3
DNA: TGTGCCAGCAGTGAGCTGGGGGCGGCTGGAAACACCATATATTTT
CDR3: CASSELGAAGNTIYF

V: TRBV6-5
D: .
size: .
J: TRBJ2-3
DNA: TGTGCCAGCAGACGGGACCGCACAGATACGCAGTATTTT
CDR3: CASRRDRTDTQYF

V: TRBV20-1
D: .
size: .
J: TRBJ1-2
DNA: TGCAGTGCTCACTACTATGGCTACACCTTC
CDR3: CSAHYYGYTF

V: TRBV6-1
D: .
size: .
J: TRBJ1-6
DNA: TGTGCCAGCAGTGAATTACACTCCTATAATTCACCCCTCCACTTT
CDR3: CASSELHSYNSPLHF

V: TRBV5-6
D: .
size: .
J: TRBJ2-5
DNA: TGTGCCAGCCTCGGGGCGGATAAAGAGACCCAGTACTTC
CDR3: CASLGADKETQYF

V: TRBV30
D: .
size: .
J: TRBJ1-5
DNA: TGTGCCTGGAGACCCACAGGCGGGAGTAATCAGCCCCAGCATTTT
CDR3: CAWRPTGGSNQPQHF

V: TRBV4-1
D: .
size: .
J: TRBJ2-1
DNA: TGCGCCAGCAGCCAAGACAAGGGGATCTCCTTTACTGGGTATGAGCAGTTCTTC
CDR3: CASSQDKGISFTGYEQFF

V: TRBV25-1
D: .
size: .
J: TRBJ2-3
DNA: TGTGCCAGCAGTGTCGAGGGTCCGGCAGATACGCAGTATTTT
CDR3: CASSVEGPADTQYF

V: TRBV6-2/TRBV6-3
D: .
size: .
J: TRBJ1-2
DNA: TGTGCCAGCACCCCCGGGACTAACTATGGCTACACCTTC
CDR3: CASTPGTNYGYTF

V: TRBV7-7
D: TRBD1
size: .
J: TRBJ1-3
DNA: TGTGCCAGCAGCCCGACAGGGGTGGACGGAAACACCATATATTTT
CDR3: CASSPTGVDGNTIYF

V: TRBV9
D: TRBD1
size: .
J: TRBJ2-7
DNA: TGTGCCAGCAGCGGCATGACAGGGGGTGAGCAGTACTTC
CDR3: CASSGMTGGEQYF

V: TRBV5-4
D: TRBD1
size: .
J: TRBJ1-6
DNA: TGTGCCAGCAGCTTGGAGACAGGGTCAAATAATTCACCCCTCCACTTT
CDR3: CASSLETGSNNSPLHF

V: TRBV5-1
D: .
size: .
J: TRBJ2-1
DNA: TGCGCCAGCAGCTTGGCCCCAACGATCGGGAGAGCGGAGATCAACAATGAGCAGTTCTTC
CDR3: CASSLAPTIGRAEINNEQFF

V: TRBV3-1/TRBV3-2
D: .
size: .
J: TRBJ2-7
DNA: TGTGCCAGCAGCCAAGAAGGGGGCTCCTACGAGCAGTACTTC
CDR3: CASSQEGGSYEQYF

V: TRBV3-1/TRBV3-2
D: TRBD1
size: .
J: TRBJ1-2
DNA: TGTGCCAGCAGCCAATGGGCAGGGGGGGACAACTATGGCTACACCTTC
CDR3: CASSQWAGGDNYGYTF

V: TRBV2
D: .
size: .
J: TRBJ2-7
DNA: TGTGCCAGCAGACAGAACAGACTCTCCTACGAGCAGTACTTC
CDR3: CASRQNRLSYEQYF

V: TRBV27
D: .
size: .
J: TRBJ1-4
DNA: TGTGCCAGCAGTTTCTCCAGGCGGAATGAAAAACTGTTTTTT
CDR3: CASSFSRRNEKLFF

V: TRBV10-3
D: TRBD1
size: .
J: TRBJ1-4
DNA: TGTGCCATCAGTGATGGACAGGGGGAAAAACTGTTTTTT
CDR3: CAISDGQGEKLFF

V: TRBV5-1
D: TRBD1
size: .
J: TRBJ1-2
DNA: TGCGCCAGCGCCGTACAGGGGGCCTATGGCTACACCTTC
CDR3: CASAVQGAYGYTF

V: TRBV10-2
D: TRBD2
size: .
J: TRBJ2-7
DNA: TGCGCCAGCAGTGAGAAAAAGCGGGGAAGCGAGCAGTACTTC
CDR3: CASSEKKRGSEQYF

V: TRBV19
D: .
size: large
J: TRBJ1-2
DNA: TGTGCCAGTAAGGCAGGGATTATCTATGGCTACACCTTC
CDR3: CASKAGIIYGYTF

V: TRBV7-2
D: TRBD2
size: .
J: TRBJ2-5
DNA: TGTGCCAGCAGCAATAGTCGACTAGCGGAAGAGACCCAGTACTTC
CDR3: CASSNSRLAEETQYF

V: TRBV18
D: .
size: .
J: TRBJ2-1
DNA: TGTGCCAGCTCCCCGCGAAAAACGGGCGACAATGAGCAGTTCTTC
CDR3: CASSPRKTGDNEQFF